This is a list of T cell receptor beta chains from one sample in a study of beta chain features in type 1 diabetes. TCRdb's copy holds only in-frame clones and misses some; the assay was immunoSEQ multiplex PCR. The table includes about 700,000 clones, around an eighth detected once. Sequencing was carried out using naive CD4+ T cells from blood. These receptors were obtained from a man between 18 and 29 years old with type 1 diabetes. The CDR3 runs from the conserved cysteine through the conserved F or W. Each record gives: D gene, V gene, CDR3 length, J gene, clone size, CDR3 DNA, CDR3 protein. D genes are given only for firm matches. Size tells how often a clone was seen (once, few, many) or the class of an expanded clone, and some rows leave it out.

-,TRBV18,18,TRBJ1-5,-,TGTGCCAGCTCCCCGAGCGGGGGCGATTCGAGGAGCAATCAGCCCCAGCATTTT,CASSPSGGDSRSNQPQHF
-,TRBV7-2,13,TRBJ2-5,-,TGTGCCAGCAGCTTAACGCAGCAAGAGACCCAGTACTTC,CASSLTQQETQYF
-,TRBV7-9,13,TRBJ2-7,-,TGTGCCAGCAGCTTGGCGGGGACCTACGAGCAGTACTTC,CASSLAGTYEQYF
-,TRBV5-1,15,TRBJ2-7,few,TGCGCCAGCAGCTTGGGGCAGGCCAAGTCCTACGAGCAGTACTTC,CASSLGQAKSYEQYF
-,TRBV6-5,15,TRBJ2-3,-,TGTGCCAGCAGTCCCCGACTAGTTGCCACAGATACGCAGTATTTT,CASSPRLVATDTQYF
-,TRBV9,14,TRBJ2-7,few,TGTGCCAGCAGCACCTGGACGCCTCCCTACGAGCAGTACTTC,CASSTWTPPYEQYF
-,TRBV20-1,11,TRBJ2-1,few,TGCAGTGTGGGCCGGGGCAATGAGCAGTTCTTC,CSVGRGNEQFF
TRBD1,TRBV6-1,12,TRBJ2-7,few,TGTGCCAGCAGAGCACAGGGGGACGAGCAGTACTTC,CASRAQGDEQYF
-,TRBV7-2,13,TRBJ2-1,few,TGTGCCAGCAGCTTAGATCAAAGGAATGAGCAGTTCTTC,CASSLDQRNEQFF
-,TRBV6-1,14,TRBJ1-4,-,TGTGCCAGCAGCCAAGGCGCAACTAATGAAAAACTGTTTTTT,CASSQGATNEKLFF
-,TRBV2,14,TRBJ2-1,few,TGTGCCAGCAGTGACCAGGGACGGTTGGATGAGCAGTTCTTC,CASSDQGRLDEQFF
-,TRBV4-1,14,TRBJ2-5,few,TGCGCCAGCAGCCAAGCTGGGGGAGTGGAGACCCAGTACTTC,CASSQAGGVETQYF
-,TRBV9,15,TRBJ1-1,few,TGTGCCAGCAGCCCCCTGGACAGTGCGAACACTGAAGCTTTCTTT,CASSPLDSANTEAFF
-,TRBV5-1,15,TRBJ2-7,-,TGCGCCAGCAGCAGTTCAGTGGCCTCCTATTCCGAGCAGTACTTC,CASSSSVASYSEQYF
TRBD1,TRBV18,16,TRBJ1-2,few,TGTGCCAGCTCACCACCGACCGGGACAGGGAAGTATGGCTACACCTTC,CASSPPTGTGKYGYTF
TRBD1,TRBV2,13,TRBJ2-7,-,TGTGCCAGTACCGGGACAGGGGGCTACGAGCAGTACTTC,CASTGTGGYEQYF
-,TRBV30,13,TRBJ1-1,few,TGTGCCTGGGATCATCCCTGGGGAACTGAAGCTTTCTTT,CAWDHPWGTEAFF
-,TRBV6-6,11,TRBJ1-2,-,TGTGCCAGCAGTTACGTTTATGGCTACACCTTC,CASSYVYGYTF
-,TRBV4-1,15,TRBJ2-7,few,TGCGCCAGCAGCCAAGACGGGCAGGAATACTACGAGCAGTACTTC,CASSQDGQEYYEQYF
-,TRBV4-2,14,TRBJ2-5,few,TGTGCCAGCAGCCAGGGGGGGGCAGAAGAGACCCAGTACTTC,CASSQGGAEETQYF
-,TRBV7-2,12,TRBJ2-3,-,TGTGCCAGCAGCGCAACCGATGTTACGCAGTATTTT,CASSATDVTQYF
-,TRBV19,13,TRBJ2-3,-,TGTGCCAGTAGTATTCGCCATTTGGATACGCAGTATTTT,CASSIRHLDTQYF
-,TRBV9,15,TRBJ2-6,-,TGTGCCAGCAGCGTAGTGTACTCTGGGGCCAACGTCCTGACTTTC,CASSVVYSGANVLTF
TRBD1,TRBV28,15,TRBJ2-5,few,TGTGCCAGCAGGGTACCGGGACAGGGCCAAGAGACCCAGTACTTC,CASRVPGQGQETQYF
-,TRBV25-1,12,TRBJ1-4,few,TGTGCCAGCAGCCCAGACAGTGAAAAACTGTTTTTT,CASSPDSEKLFF
TRBD1,TRBV6-5,14,TRBJ2-7,-,TGTGCCAGCAGCCAAGACAGGGCTCCGTACGAGCAGTACTTC,CASSQDRAPYEQYF
-,TRBV19,13,TRBJ1-1,few,TGTGCCGTGACCGGGACCTTCAACACTGAAGCTTTCTTT,CAVTGTFNTEAFF
-,TRBV30,14,TRBJ1-1,-,TGTGCCTGGAGTGTGGGCCGGACGAACACTGAAGCTTTCTTT,CAWSVGRTNTEAFF
-,TRBV5-1,13,TRBJ1-1,-,TGCGCCAGCAGCTTGGGTCCGGACAGAGAAGCTTTCTTT,CASSLGPDREAFF
-,TRBV2,11,TRBJ2-7,-,TGTGCCAGCACACGGATCTACGAGCAGTACTTC,CASTRIYEQYF
-,TRBV25-1,13,TRBJ1-5,-,TGTGCCAGCAGTGGCGAGGGGGGGCAGCCCCAGCATTTT,CASSGEGGQPQHF
-,TRBV30,13,TRBJ2-1,-,TGTGCCTGGACCGGATATATAGGGTATGAGCAGTTCTTC,CAWTGYIGYEQFF
TRBD1,TRBV28,16,TRBJ1-2,-,TGTGCCAGCAGTTTATCCGGCACCCGGACAGGGAACGGCTACACCTTC,CASSLSGTRTGNGYTF
-,TRBV14,13,TRBJ2-5,-,TGTGCCAGCAGCTCCCAGGTCCAAGAGACCCAGTACTTC,CASSSQVQETQYF
-,TRBV4-1,13,TRBJ1-5,few,TGCGCCAGCAGCCAAGTGGCGGACCAGCCCCAGCATTTT,CASSQVADQPQHF
-,TRBV11-1,15,TRBJ2-1,few,TGTGCCAGCAGCTTTGAGGGGGGCTCCTACAATGAGCAGTTCTTC,CASSFEGGSYNEQFF
-,TRBV15,16,TRBJ2-7,few,TGTGCCACCAGCAGAGGAAGGGGCAGCGACATCTACGAGCAGTACTTC,CATSRGRGSDIYEQYF
TRBD1,TRBV19,14,TRBJ1-2,few,TGTGCCAGTACCCGGGACAGCGCCGGCTATGGCTACACCTTC,CASTRDSAGYGYTF
-,TRBV5-1,13,TRBJ2-1,-,TGCGCCAGCAGCTTGGGAGGGGACAATGAGCAGTTCTTC,CASSLGGDNEQFF
-,TRBV14,14,TRBJ1-1,few,TGTGCCAGCAGCCCACTTACGGGGAACACTGAAGCTTTCTTT,CASSPLTGNTEAFF
-,TRBV30,12,TRBJ1-2,-,TGTGCCTGGAGTGTATTGCAGTATGGCTACACCTTC,CAWSVLQYGYTF
TRBD2,TRBV14,17,TRBJ2-2,-,TGTGCCAGCAGCCAAAACTCTGGCGGGGGAGGCACCGGGGAGCTGTTTTTT,CASSQNSGGGGTGELFF
TRBD1,TRBV4-1,14,TRBJ1-1,few,TGCGCCAGCAGCCAAGAGAGACAGGGCCGTGAAGCTTTCTTT,CASSQERQGREAFF
-,TRBV28,15,TRBJ1-3,-,TGTGCCAGCAGTTTGACCTCGGACGCTGGAAACACCATATATTTT,CASSLTSDAGNTIYF
-,TRBV7-8,15,TRBJ2-1,few,TGTGCCAGCAGCCCCAACTGGTGGGGGGACAATGAGCAGTTCTTC,CASSPNWWGDNEQFF
-,TRBV7-2,15,TRBJ2-3,-,TGTGCCAGCAGCTATACGGGGGTGATGGCAGATACGCAGTATTTT,CASSYTGVMADTQYF
TRBD1,TRBV6-6,15,TRBJ2-7,-,TGTGCCAGCAGTTCAACCGGGACAGGGGTCTACGAGCAGTACTTC,CASSSTGTGVYEQYF
-,TRBV7-2,18,TRBJ2-4,few,TGTGCCAGCAGCTTTCGGAGTCCCCAGTCCGGAGCCAAAAACATTCAGTACTTC,CASSFRSPQSGAKNIQYF
-,TRBV27,12,TRBJ2-7,-,TGTGCCATCTCGGTCCTGGGCTACGAGCAGTACTTC,CAISVLGYEQYF
-,TRBV29-1,12,TRBJ1-2,few,TGCAGCGTTGAAAAGGGGACCTATGGCTACACCTTC,CSVEKGTYGYTF
-,TRBV30,14,TRBJ1-1,few,TGTGCCCTCACCCTGAGGCAGGGTTGGACTGAAGCTTTCTTT,CALTLRQGWTEAFF
-,TRBV15,14,TRBJ2-7,-,TGTGCCACCAGCAGAGATCCGGGGGATTACGAGCAGTACTTC,CATSRDPGDYEQYF
-,TRBV7-9,13,TRBJ1-2,few,TGTGCCAGCAGTGAGGGGACATCGGGAGGCTACACCTTC,CASSEGTSGGYTF
-,TRBV4-1,16,TRBJ2-1,-,TGCGCCAGCAGCCAAGATCAGCCGGGGAGATACAATGAGCAGTTCTTC,CASSQDQPGRYNEQFF